The present TCR beta chain was sequenced within a study of blood T cell repertoires in COVID-19. Study-level information: Spain, Italy and the United States supplied samples that represented acute and convalescent COVID-19. T cells, B-cell-depleted T cells, or PBMCs supplied cDNA or gDNA.

Per the study methods: The authors estimated nucleated cell counts from reference gene primer amplification. TCRdb keeps only in-frame clones here, not all; method: immunoSEQ multiplex PCR. The D gene and trimming were derived from the DNA, and the V and J assignments and clone size from that table. The sample yields 150,000 to 200,000 clones, around 83% seen once. The germline V gene encodes CDR1 SGHVS and CDR2 FNYEAQ. CDR3 length: 18 amino acids. V was pared by 1 base and J by 4 bases, with 13 bases of the junction left unmatched. Sequenced sample: peripheral blood. The source is a woman over 75 in a cohort sampled during active or convalescent COVID-19. This chain connects TRBV7-6 to TRBJ1-2, with 9 bases identical to TRBD1. For the CDR3, the DNA is TGTGCCAGCAGCTTAGAAAAGGGACAGGGTACACATCTCTATGGCTACACCTTC. Amino acid sequence: CASSLEKGQGTHLYGYTF.